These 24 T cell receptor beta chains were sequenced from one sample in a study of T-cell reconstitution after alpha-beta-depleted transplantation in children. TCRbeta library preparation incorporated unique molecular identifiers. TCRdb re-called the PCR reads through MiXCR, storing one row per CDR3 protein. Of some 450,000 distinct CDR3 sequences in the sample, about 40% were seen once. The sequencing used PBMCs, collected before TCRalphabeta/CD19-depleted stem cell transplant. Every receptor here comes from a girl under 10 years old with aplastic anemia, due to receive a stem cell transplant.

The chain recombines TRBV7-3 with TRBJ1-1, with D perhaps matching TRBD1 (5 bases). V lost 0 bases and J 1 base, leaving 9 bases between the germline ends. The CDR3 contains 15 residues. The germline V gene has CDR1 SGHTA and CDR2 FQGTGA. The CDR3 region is CASSLTSGGNTEAFF. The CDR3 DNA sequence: TGTGCCAGCAGCTTAACGAGCGGGGGGAACACTGAAGCTTTCTTT. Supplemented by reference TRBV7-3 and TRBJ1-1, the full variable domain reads GAGVSQTPSNKVTEKGKYVELRCDPISGHTALYWYRQSLGQGPEFLIYFQGTGAADDSGLPNDRFFAVRPEGSVSTLKIQRTERGDSAVYLCASSLTSGGNTEAFFGQGTRLTVV.

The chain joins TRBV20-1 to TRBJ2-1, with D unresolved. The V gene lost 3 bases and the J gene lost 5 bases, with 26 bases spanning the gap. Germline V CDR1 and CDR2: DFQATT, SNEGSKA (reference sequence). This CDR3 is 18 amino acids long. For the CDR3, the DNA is TGCAGTGCTAGGCCCATTCCTAAAGTTATGTCCTTCAACAATGAGCAGTTCTTC. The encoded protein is CSARPIPKVMSFNNEQFF.

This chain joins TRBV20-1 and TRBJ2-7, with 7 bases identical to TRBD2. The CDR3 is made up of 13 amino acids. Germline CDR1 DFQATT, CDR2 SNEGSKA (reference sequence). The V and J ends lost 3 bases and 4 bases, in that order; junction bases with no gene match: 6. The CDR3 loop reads CSASLRAGYEQYF. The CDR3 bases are TGCAGTGCTAGTCTCCGAGCGGGATACGAGCAGTACTTC.

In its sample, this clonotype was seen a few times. The DNA of the CDR3 is TGCAGTGCTAGGGCCTCGAGCTCCTACGAGCAGTACTTC. Translated, it gives CSARASSSYEQYF. The rearrangement uses TRBV20-1 and TRBJ2-7; D is uncertain. V lost 3 bases and J 0 bases, leaving 9 bases between the germline ends. The CDR3 contains 13 residues. CDR1 and CDR2 (germline): DFQATT, SNEGSKA (reference sequence).

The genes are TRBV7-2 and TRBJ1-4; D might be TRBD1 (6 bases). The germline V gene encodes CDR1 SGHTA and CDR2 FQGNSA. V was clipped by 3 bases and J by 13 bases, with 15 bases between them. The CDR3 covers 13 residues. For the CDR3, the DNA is TGTGCCAGCAGCTTGACAGTCCTAGGGGGACTGTTTTTT. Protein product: CASSLTVLGGLFF. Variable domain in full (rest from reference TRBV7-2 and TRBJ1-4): GAGVSQSPSNKVTEKGKDVELRCDPISGHTALYWYRQSLGQGLEFLIYFQGNSAPDKSGLPSDRFSAERTGGSVSTLTIQRTQQEDSAVYLCASSLTVLGGLFFGSGTQLSVL.

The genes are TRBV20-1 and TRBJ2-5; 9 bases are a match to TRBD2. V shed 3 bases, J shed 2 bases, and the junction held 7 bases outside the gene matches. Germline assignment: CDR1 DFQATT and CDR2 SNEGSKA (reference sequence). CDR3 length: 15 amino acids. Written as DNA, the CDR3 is TGCAGTGCTAGTGGGGCTAGCGGGATTCAAGAGACCCAGTACTTC. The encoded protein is CSASGASGIQETQYF.

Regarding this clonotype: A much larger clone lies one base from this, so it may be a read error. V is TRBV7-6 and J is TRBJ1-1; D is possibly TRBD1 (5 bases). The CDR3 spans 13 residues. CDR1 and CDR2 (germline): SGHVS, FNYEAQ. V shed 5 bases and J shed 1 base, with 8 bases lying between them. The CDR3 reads CASSTQANTEAFF. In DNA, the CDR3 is TGTGCCAGCAGCACACAGGCGAACACTGAAGCTTTCTTT.

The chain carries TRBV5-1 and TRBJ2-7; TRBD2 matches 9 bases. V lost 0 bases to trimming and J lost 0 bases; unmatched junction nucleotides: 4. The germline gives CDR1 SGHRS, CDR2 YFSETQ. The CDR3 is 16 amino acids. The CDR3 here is CASSLEGSGSSYEQYF. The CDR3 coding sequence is TGCGCCAGCAGCTTGGAGGGTAGCGGGAGCTCCTACGAGCAGTACTTC.

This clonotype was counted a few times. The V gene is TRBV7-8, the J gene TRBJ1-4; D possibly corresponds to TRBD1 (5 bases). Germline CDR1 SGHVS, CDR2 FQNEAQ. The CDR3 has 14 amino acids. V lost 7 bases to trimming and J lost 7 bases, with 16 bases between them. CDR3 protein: CASKTGAKGEKLFF. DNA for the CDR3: TGTGCCAGCAAAACCGGGGCCAAGGGTGAAAAACTGTTTTTT.

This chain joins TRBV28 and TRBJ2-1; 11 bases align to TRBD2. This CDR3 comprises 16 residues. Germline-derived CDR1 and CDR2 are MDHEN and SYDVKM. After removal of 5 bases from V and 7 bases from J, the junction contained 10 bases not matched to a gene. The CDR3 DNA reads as TGTGCCAGCAGTCTATTAGCGGGGGGGAAAGGGAATGAGCAGTTCTTC. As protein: CASSLLAGGKGNEQFF.

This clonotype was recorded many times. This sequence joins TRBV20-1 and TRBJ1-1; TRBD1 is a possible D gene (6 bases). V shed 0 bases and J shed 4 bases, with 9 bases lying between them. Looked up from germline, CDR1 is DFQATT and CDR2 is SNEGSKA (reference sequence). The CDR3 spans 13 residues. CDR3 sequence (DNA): TGCAGTGCTAGAGATCGCAGGGGCACTGAAGCTTTCTTT. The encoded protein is CSARDRRGTEAFF.

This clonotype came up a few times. As DNA, the CDR3 is TGTGCCAGCAGTACGGACTACTCCTACGAGCAGTACTTC. Translated, it gives CASSTDYSYEQYF. This chain uses TRBV12-3 or TRBV12-4 with TRBJ2-7; perhaps TRBD2 as D (6 bases). The germline V and J ends were trimmed by 5 bases and 0 bases, with 8 bases remaining between them. There are 13 residues in the CDR3.

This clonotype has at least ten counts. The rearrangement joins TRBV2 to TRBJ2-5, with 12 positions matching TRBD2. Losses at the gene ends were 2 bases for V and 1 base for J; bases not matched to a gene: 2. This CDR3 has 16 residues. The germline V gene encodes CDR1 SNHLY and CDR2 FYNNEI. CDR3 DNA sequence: TGTGCCAGCAGTGAAATGGGACTAGCGGGCCAAGAGACCCAGTACTTC. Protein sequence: CASSEMGLAGQETQYF. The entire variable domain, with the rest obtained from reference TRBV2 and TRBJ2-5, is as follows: EPEVTQTPSHQVTQMGQEVILRCVPISNHLYFYWYRQILGQKVEFLVSFYNNEISEKSEIFDDQFSVERPDGSNFTLKIRSTKLEDSAMYFCASSEMGLAGQETQYFGPGTRLLVL.

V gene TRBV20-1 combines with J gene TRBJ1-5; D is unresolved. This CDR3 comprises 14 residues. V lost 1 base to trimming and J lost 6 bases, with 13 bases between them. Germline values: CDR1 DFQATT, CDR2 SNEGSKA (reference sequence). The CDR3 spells CSARVRHLSQPQHF. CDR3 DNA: TGCAGTGCTAGAGTCCGACACCTTAGTCAGCCCCAGCATTTT.

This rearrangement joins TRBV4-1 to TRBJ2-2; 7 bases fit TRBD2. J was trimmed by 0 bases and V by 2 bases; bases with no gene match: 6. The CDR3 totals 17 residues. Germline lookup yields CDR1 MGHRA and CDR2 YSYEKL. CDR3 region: CASSQLAVFANTGELFF. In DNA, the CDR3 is TGCGCCAGCAGCCAACTAGCGGTTTTCGCGAACACCGGGGAGCTGTTTTTT.

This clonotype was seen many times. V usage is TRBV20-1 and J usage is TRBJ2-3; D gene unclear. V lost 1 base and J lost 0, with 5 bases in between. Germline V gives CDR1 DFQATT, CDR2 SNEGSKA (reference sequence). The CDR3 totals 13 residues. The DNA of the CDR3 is TGCAGTGCTAGAGGAGGTAGCACAGATACGCAGTATTTT. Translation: CSARGGSTDTQYF.

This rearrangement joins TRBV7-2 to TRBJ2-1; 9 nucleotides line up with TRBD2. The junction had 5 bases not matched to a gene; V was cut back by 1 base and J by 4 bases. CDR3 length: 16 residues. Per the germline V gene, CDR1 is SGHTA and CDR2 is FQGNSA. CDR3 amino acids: CASSLDTSGLYNEQFF. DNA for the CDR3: TGTGCCAGCAGCTTAGACACTAGCGGGCTGTACAATGAGCAGTTCTTC.

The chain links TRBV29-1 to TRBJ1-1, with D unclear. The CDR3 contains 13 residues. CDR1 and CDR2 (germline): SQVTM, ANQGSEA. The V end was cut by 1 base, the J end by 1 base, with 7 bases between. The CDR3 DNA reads TGCAGCGTTGAAGTCGGTACGAACACTGAAGCTTTCTTT. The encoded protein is CSVEVGTNTEAFF.

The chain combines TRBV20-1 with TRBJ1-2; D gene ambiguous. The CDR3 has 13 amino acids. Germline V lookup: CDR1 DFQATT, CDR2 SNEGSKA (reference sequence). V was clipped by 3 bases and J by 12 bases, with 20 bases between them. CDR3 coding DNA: TGCAGTGCTAGCCCCGGGAACCTAGGAGGCCACACCTTC. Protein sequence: CSASPGNLGGHTF.

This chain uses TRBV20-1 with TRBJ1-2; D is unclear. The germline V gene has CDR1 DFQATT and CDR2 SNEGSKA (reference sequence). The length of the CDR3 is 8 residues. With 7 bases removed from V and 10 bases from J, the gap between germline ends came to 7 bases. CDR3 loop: CSESPYTF. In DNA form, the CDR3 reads TGCAGTGAAAGCCCCTACACCTTC.

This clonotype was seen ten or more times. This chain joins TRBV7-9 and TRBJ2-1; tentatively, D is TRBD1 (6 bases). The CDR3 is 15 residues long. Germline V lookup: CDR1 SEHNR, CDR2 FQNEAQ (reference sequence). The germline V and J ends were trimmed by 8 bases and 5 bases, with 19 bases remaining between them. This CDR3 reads CASRGWSGTNNEQFF. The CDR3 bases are TGTGCCAGCCGTGGGTGGAGTGGGACAAACAATGAGCAGTTCTTC. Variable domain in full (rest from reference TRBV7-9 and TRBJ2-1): DTGVSQNPRHKITKRGQNVTFRCDPISEHNRLYWYRQTLGQGPEFLTYFQNEAQLEKSRLLSDRFSAERPKGSFSTLEIQRTEQGDSAMYLCASRGWSGTNNEQFFGPGTRLTVL.

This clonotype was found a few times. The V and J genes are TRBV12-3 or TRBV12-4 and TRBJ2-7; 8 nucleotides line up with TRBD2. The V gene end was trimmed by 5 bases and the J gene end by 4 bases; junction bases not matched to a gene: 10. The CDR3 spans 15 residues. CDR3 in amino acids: CASSRISGSHYEQYF. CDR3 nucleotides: TGTGCCAGCAGTCGTATAAGCGGGAGTCATTACGAGCAGTACTTC.

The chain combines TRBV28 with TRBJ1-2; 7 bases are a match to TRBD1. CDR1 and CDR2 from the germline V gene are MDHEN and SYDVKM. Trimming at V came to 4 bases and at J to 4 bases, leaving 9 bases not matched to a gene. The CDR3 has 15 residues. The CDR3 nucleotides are TGTGCCAGCAGTTCCCCGACAGGGCAGGGCTATGGCTACACCTTC. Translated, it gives CASSSPTGQGYGYTF.

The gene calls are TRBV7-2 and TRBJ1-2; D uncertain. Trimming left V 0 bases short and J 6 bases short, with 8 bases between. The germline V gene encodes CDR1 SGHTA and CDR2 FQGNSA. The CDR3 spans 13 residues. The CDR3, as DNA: TGTGCCAGCAGCTTAGCGCAGTGGGATGGCTACACCTTC. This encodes CASSLAQWDGYTF.